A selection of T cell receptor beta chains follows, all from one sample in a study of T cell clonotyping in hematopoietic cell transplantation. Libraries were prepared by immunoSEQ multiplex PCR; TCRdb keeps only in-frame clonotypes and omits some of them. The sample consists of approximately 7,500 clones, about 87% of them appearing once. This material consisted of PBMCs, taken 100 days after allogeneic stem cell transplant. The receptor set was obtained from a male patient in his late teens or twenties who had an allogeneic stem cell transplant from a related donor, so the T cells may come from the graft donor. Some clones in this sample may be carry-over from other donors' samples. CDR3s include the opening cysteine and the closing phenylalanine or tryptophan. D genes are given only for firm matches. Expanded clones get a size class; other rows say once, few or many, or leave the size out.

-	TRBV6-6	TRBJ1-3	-	TGTGCCAGCACCTACGGGCAGGGCGGGGGGCAAACCATATATTTT	CASTYGQGGGQTIYF
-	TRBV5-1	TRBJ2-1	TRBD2	TGCGCCAGCAGCTTGGAAGGCGGCCTAGCGGGAGTTTCGGATGAGCAGTTCTTC	CASSLEGGLAGVSDEQFF
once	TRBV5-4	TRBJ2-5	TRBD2	TGTGCCAGCAGCTCTGAGGCGGGAGTACAAGAGACCCAGTACTTC	CASSSEAGVQETQYF
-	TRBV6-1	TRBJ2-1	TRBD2	TGTGCCAGCACCAGACTAGCGGGAGATAACAATGAGCAGTTCTTC	CASTRLAGDNNEQFF
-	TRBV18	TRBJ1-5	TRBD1	TGTGCCAGCTCCCCGGACAGGGGGTATAGCAATCAGCCCCAGCATTTT	CASSPDRGYSNQPQHF
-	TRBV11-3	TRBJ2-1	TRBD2	TGTGCCAGCAGCCCCCATCGAGGCGGGAGGGCCTCCAATGAGCAGTTCTTC	CASSPHRGGRASNEQFF
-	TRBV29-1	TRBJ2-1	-	TGCAGCCCCAGGGGAAAGTCCTACAATGAGCAGTTCTTC	CSPRGKSYNEQFF
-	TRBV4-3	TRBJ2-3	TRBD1	TGCGCCAGCAGCCAAGATACAGGGGGCACAGATACGCAGTATTTT	CASSQDTGGTDTQYF
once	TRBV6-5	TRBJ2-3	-	TGTGCCAGCAGTGGGACTGGAAGCACAGATACGCAGTATTTT	CASSGTGSTDTQYF
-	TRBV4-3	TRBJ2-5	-	TGCGCCAGCAGCCAAGCCCACACGGGTCCCCGAAAGACCCAGTACTTC	CASSQAHTGPRKTQYF
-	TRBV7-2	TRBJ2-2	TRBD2	TGTGCCAGCAGCCAAGCCCAGCGGGAGAGCTTGAACACCGGGGAGCTGTTTTTT	CASSQAQRESLNTGELFF
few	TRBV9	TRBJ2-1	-	TGTGCCAGCAGCGTCCTTACGGGGAATGAGCAGTTCTTC	CASSVLTGNEQFF
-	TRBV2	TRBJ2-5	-	TGTGCCAGCACAGGGGGGCGAGAGACCCAGTACTTC	CASTGGRETQYF
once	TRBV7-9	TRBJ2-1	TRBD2	TGTGCCAGCAGCTTAGTAGCGGGAGCCAATGAGCAGTTCTTC	CASSLVAGANEQFF
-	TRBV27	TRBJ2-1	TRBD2	TGTGCCAGCACCACTACTAGCGGGAGCTACAATGAGCAGTTCTTC	CASTTTSGSYNEQFF
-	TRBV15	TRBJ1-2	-	TGTGCCACCAGCAGAGGGACGGAGGACGGCTACACCTTC	CATSRGTEDGYTF
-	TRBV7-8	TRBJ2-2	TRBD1	TGTGCCAGCTTCCGGGGACAGGGTTGGGCCGGGGAGCTGTTTTTT	CASFRGQGWAGELFF
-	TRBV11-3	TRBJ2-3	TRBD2	TGTGCCAGCAGCCCAAGACTAGCGGGAACAGATACGCAGTATTTT	CASSPRLAGTDTQYF
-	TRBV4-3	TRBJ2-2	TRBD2	TGCGCCAGCAGCCAAGATGTAGCGGGAGGTACCGGGGAGCTGTTTTTT	CASSQDVAGGTGELFF
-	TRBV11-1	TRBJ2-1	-	TGTGCCAGCAGCTTCCTCGGGCAGGTCACCTACAATGAGCAGTTCTTC	CASSFLGQVTYNEQFF
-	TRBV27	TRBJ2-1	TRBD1	TGTGCCAGCAGTTTATATCGACAGGGGGCGAATGAGCAGTTCTTC	CASSLYRQGANEQFF
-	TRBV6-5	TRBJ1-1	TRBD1	TGTGCCAGCAGTTTCGAACGGACAGGGAAAACTGAAGCTTTCTTT	CASSFERTGKTEAFF
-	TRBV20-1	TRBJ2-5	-	TGCAGTGCCGATCAAGAGACCCAGTACTTC	CSADQETQYF
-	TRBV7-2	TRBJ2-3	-	TGTGCCAGCAGCTTAAGCACAGATACGCAGTATTTT	CASSLSTDTQYF
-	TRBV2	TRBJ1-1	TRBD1	TGTGCCACAAAGGGACAGGGGGGCACTGAAGCTTTCTTT	CATKGQGGTEAFF
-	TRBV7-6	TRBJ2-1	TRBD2	TGTGCCAGCAGCAGATTTTCCGGGACTAGCGGGTTGAATGAGCAGTTCTTC	CASSRFSGTSGLNEQFF
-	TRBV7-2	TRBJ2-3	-	TGTGCCAGCAGCCGGGGGTTAGGGGGGGGAGATACGCAGTATTTT	CASSRGLGGGDTQYF
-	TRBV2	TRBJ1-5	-	TGTGCCAGCAGCGTGGACGGAGTTGAGCCCCAGCATTTT	CASSVDGVEPQHF
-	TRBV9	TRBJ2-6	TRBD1	TGTGCCAGCAGCGTAAAGGGACAGGGCTCCCGCGGGGGGGCCAACGTCCTGACTTTC	CASSVKGQGSRGGANVLTF
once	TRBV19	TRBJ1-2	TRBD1	TGTGCCAGTACGGGACAGCCTTGGGACTATGGCTACACCTTC	CASTGQPWDYGYTF
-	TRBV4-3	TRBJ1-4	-	TGCGCCAGCAGCCAAGACTCACGGGTTACTAATGAAAAACTGTTTTTT	CASSQDSRVTNEKLFF
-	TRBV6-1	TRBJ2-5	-	TGTGCCAGCAGTGTAATGGGGCGGAACCAAGAGACCCAGTACTTC	CASSVMGRNQETQYF
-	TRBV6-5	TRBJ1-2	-	TGTGCCAGCAGTTACCAGGGGCTAGATGGCTACACCTTC	CASSYQGLDGYTF
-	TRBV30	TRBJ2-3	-	TGTGCCTGGATTAGCGAGGGTGCGCAGTATTTT	CAWISEGAQYF
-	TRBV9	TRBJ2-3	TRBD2	TGTGCCAGCAGCTCCGACGTACTAGCGGGAGGGTGGTCAGATACGCAGTATTTT	CASSSDVLAGGWSDTQYF
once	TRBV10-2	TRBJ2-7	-	TGCGCCAGCATCCGAGAGGGCGGTTTACCCTACGAGCAGTACTTC	CASIREGGLPYEQYF
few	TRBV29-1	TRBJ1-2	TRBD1	TGCAGCGTTGAAGGACAGGGGGAAGGCTACACCTTC	CSVEGQGEGYTF
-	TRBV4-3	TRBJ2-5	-	TGCGCCAGCAGCCAAGAATTTGCGGGGAAAGGGGAGACCCAGTACTTC	CASSQEFAGKGETQYF
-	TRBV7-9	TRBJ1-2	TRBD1	TGTGCCAGCAGCTTAGGTGGCCAGGGGGCGTATGGCTACACCTTC	CASSLGGQGAYGYTF
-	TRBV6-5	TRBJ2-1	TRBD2	TGTGCCAGCAGTTTTCGGACTAGCGGCTACAATGAGCAGTTCTTC	CASSFRTSGYNEQFF
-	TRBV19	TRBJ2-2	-	TGTGCCAGTAGTATAGACGCAGGGGGGACACGCACCGGGGAGCTGTTTTTT	CASSIDAGGTRTGELFF
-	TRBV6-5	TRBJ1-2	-	TGTGCCAGCAGTCCGGGGGAGGTCAACTATGGCTACACCTTC	CASSPGEVNYGYTF
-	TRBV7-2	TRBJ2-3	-	TGTGCCAGCAGCCCCGGAGACGCTGACGGTACGCAGTATTTT	CASSPGDADGTQYF
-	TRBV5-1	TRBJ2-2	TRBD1	TGCGCCAGCAGCAGTGGGACAGGGGTCCTGAACACCGGGGAGCTGTTTTTT	CASSSGTGVLNTGELFF
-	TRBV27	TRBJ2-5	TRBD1	TGTGCCAGCAGTTTATCGACGACAGGGTGGGAGACCCAGTACTTC	CASSLSTTGWETQYF
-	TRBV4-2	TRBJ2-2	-	TGTGCCAGCAGCCAAGAAAGCTTGAACACCGGGGAGCTGTTTTTT	CASSQESLNTGELFF
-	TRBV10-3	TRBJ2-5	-	TGTGCCATCAGATCGGACGGTCCTTGGGAGACCCAGTACTTC	CAIRSDGPWETQYF
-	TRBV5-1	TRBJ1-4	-	TGCGCCAGCAGCCTAGGACAGCATAATGAAAAACTGTTTTTT	CASSLGQHNEKLFF
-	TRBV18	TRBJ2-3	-	TGTGCCAGCTCACCACTCAGAAGCACAGATACGCAGTATTTT	CASSPLRSTDTQYF
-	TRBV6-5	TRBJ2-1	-	TGTGCCAGCAGTTACTCGAGAGGTTACAATGAGCAGTTCTTC	CASSYSRGYNEQFF